The T cell receptor (beta chain) under discussion was sequenced for a study of blood T cells in healthy people across ages (dated by TCRdb to between 2014 and 2017). Study-wide context: In model experiments, template switching captured roughly one uniquely barcoded TCR beta cDNA molecule for every two T cells. Using deep sequencing normalized with unique cDNA molecular identifiers, the study measured how TCR beta repertoire diversity changes with age. Two additional independent replicas of 1 million unique cDNA reads from the same blood draw were analyzed for two donors (one aged 18 to 29 and one aged 80 or older). Donors were grouped into four age groups: young (average approximately 15 years), middle-aged (less than 40), aged (around 60) and long-lived (over 80). Points the paper makes about the study in general: As age increased, observed TCR beta diversity per million T cells dropped in a roughly linear way, and a significant reduction was already evident by age roughly 40. Compared with the aged group, the long-lived group had more naive CD4+ T cells, fewer expanded clones and increased TCR diversity, suggesting age selection. Total diversity estimates from one million sequenced T cells were considered lower bounds and underestimates. Bulk unsorted PBMC profiling prevented conclusive comparison of naive and antigen-experienced compartments. Because donor CMV infection status was unknown, age-related changes in expanded clonotypes were potentially confounded. The percentage of naive T cells measured by flow cytometry correlated strongly with observed TCR beta diversity.

The CDR3 runs 13 amino acids, cysteine and phenylalanine included. The only DNA kept is the CDR3, 39 bases in frame from the first base. Sequences DFQATT (CDR1) and SNEGSKA (CDR2) are obtained from the germline V gene (reference sequence). V lost 6 bases and J lost 3 bases, and the count of bases not matched to a germline gene is 3. The library was made by 5' RACE. Sequenced on an Illumina HiSeq 2500. A second PCR of about 6 to 11 cycles was run with a J-beta primer mix and a sample-barcoded 5' primer. A template-switch 5' adaptor carrying 12 random nucleotides introduced a unique molecular identifier onto each TCR beta cDNA molecule. Each sample yielded at least 2.5 million CDR3-containing paired-end reads. First-strand cDNA synthesis was performed from all RNA using the Mint cDNA synthesis kit, with priming by a TRBC-specific oligonucleotide. After uracil-DNA glycosylase treatment, a first 18-cycle PCR used universal primers M1SS and BC2_uni_R on all cDNA. For the original study's pipeline: For normalization, 1 million high-quality reads, each with a distinct molecular identifier, were randomly selected from each sample. Instead of being binned into consensus sequences, reads with shared molecular identifiers were discarded. MiTCR, run with a Q25 quality threshold and the strictest error-elimination algorithm, handled CDR3 identification, clonotype clustering and error correction. A nonparametric unseen species model using Euler transformation provided a lower-bound estimate of total TCR beta diversity. In TCRdb, the public reads were trimmed at Q25 with fastp and aligned with MiXCR, with productive beta chains retained. Duplicate CDR3 protein sequences are folded into a single record with the most common DNA and genes. The V and J calls were determined by TCRdb, not by the authors. This sample has over 750,000 distinct CDR3 sequences in its table, and roughly 25% of those were observed once. Roughly 9% of the sample is in the top ten clones.

A remark on this clonotype: Its specific antigen is unknown. No per-base quality is available; no much larger clone lies one base away.

The donors were roughly 39 Caucasian individuals from Russia, aged roughly 6 to 95 years, who were systemically healthy. Around 9.9 milliliters of peripheral blood were collected from each donor into EDTA-treated Vacutainer tubes. Ficoll-Paque density-gradient centrifugation was used to isolate PBMCs, with at least 6 million per sample. Trizol reagent was used to extract total RNA from PBMCs, with at least 6 micrograms per sample. Naive CD45RAhigh/CD27high T cell percentages were measured by flow cytometry on a PBMC aliquot from every donor. Separately, the same data were catalogued under a study of T cells of mothers and their children. From that second study: Donors were nine systemically healthy Caucasian individuals: three mothers and their six children. cDNA synthesis used all of the extracted RNA, with 1.5 ug of RNA in each 15 ul reaction. In the second PCR, sample barcodes and 2-4 random nucleotides were introduced via the M1S primer. More than 8.5 million TCR beta CDR3 reads were obtained from each mother, and 2.5 million to 3.5 million reads were obtained from each child. Thymic selection shapes the output of TCR recombination in a similar way in related and unrelated pairs, and inherited differences have a minor effect. Related mother-child pairs always showed normalized repertoire overlap that was slightly higher than in unrelated mother-child pairs, though the difference was never significant. Persistent microchimeric T cell clones were not detected, at a sensitivity of approximately 98 clones per million clonotypes. Deep NGS was used in the study to compare the TCR beta repertoires of mothers and children and to look for features that separate related mother-child pairs from unrelated individuals. On average, the children were approximately 12 +/- 4 years old, while the mothers were roughly 40 +/- 4 years old. After adapters were ligated using NEBNext reagents, the libraries underwent 100+100 nt paired-end sequencing on an Illumina HiSeq 2000. To prevent cross-contamination, the mother and child libraries were prepared one month apart and sequenced in separate runs. For each donor, between 500,000 and 2,000,000 distinct TCR beta clonotypes were identified. Naive TCR beta clonotypes were estimated from low-frequency clonotypes matched to each donor's FACS-determined naive share, without sorting.

The sequence was collected from a boy aged 5-17 years in good health. The source material was blood. The chain uses TRBV20-1 and TRBJ2-2, with 8 bases aligning to TRBD1. The DNA sequence is TGCAGTGCAAGACAGGGGTACACCGGGGAGCTGTTTTTT. Its translation reads: CSARQGYTGELFF.